The 8 T cell receptor beta chains presented below share a single source sample, sequenced in a study of blood T cell repertoires in COVID-19. TCRdb keeps only in-frame clones here, not all; method: immunoSEQ multiplex PCR. The sample carries about 100,000 clones, 87% recorded once. Sequences were obtained from peripheral blood. The receptors were sampled from a man aged 30 to 39 in a cohort sampled during active COVID-19.

The rearrangement uses TRBV4-3 and TRBJ1-1; 10 bases fit TRBD1. Trimming removed 1 base from V and 4 bases from J; junction bases left unmatched: 9. CDR3 length: 17 residues. Germline V gives CDR1 LGHNA, CDR2 YSLEER. The CDR3 reads CASSQGRMTGGGTEAFF. In nucleotides, the CDR3 is TGCGCCAGCAGCCAAGGCCGAATGACAGGGGGCGGCACTGAAGCTTTCTTT.

The rearrangement links TRBV7-9 to TRBJ2-3; TRBD2 is a possible D gene (7 bases). This CDR3 is built from 16 residues. The germline V and J ends were trimmed by 4 bases and 2 bases, with 16 bases remaining between them. CDR1 is SEHNR and CDR2 is FQNEAQ in the germline V gene (reference sequence). In nucleotides, the CDR3 is TGTGCCAGCAGCTCCAGGGCGGGGGCCAACACAGATACGCAGTATTTT. Amino acids: CASSSRAGANTDTQYF.

The gene calls are TRBV3-1 (or the pseudogene TRBV3-2) and TRBJ2-1; TRBD2 aligns across 15 bases. Per germline, CDR1 LGHDT and CDR2 YNNKEL (reference sequence). After removal of 2 bases from V and 0 bases from J, the junction contained 5 bases not matched to a gene. The CDR3 totals 19 residues. As DNA, the CDR3 is TGTGCCAGCAGCCAAAGGGGGACTAGCGGGGGGAGCTCCTACAATGAGCAGTTCTTC. Translated: CASSQRGTSGGSSYNEQFF.

CDR3 in amino acids: CSVERTGGTEAFF. CDR3 bases: TGCAGCGTTGAAAGGACAGGGGGAACTGAAGCTTTCTTT. The chain employs TRBV29-1 and TRBJ1-1, with TRBD1 matching over 10 bases. V lost 2 bases and J lost 5; bases outside the gene matches: 2. This CDR3 has 13 amino acids. Germline V lookup: CDR1 SQVTM, CDR2 ANQGSEA. Using reference TRBV29-1 and TRBJ1-1 for the parts outside the CDR3, the full variable domain is SAVISQKPSRDICQRGTSLTIQCQVDSQVTMMFWYRQQPGQSLTLIATANQGSEATYESGFVIDKFPISRPNLTFSTLTVSNMSPEDSSIYLCSVERTGGTEAFFGQGTRLTVV.

The CDR3 sequence is CASTQGQGYEQYF. In DNA, the CDR3 is TGTGCCAGCACCCAGGGACAGGGATACGAGCAGTACTTC. The genes are TRBV2 and TRBJ2-7, with TRBD1 matching 9 bases. The CDR3 contains 13 residues. J lost 4 bases, V lost 7 bases, and 5 bases had no gene match. Germline CDR1 reads SNHLY; CDR2 reads FYNNEI.

This chain uses TRBV29-1 with TRBJ2-5; perhaps TRBD2 as D (6 bases). Trimming took off 7 bases at V and 1 base at J, with 19 bases between the two ends. From germline, CDR1 is SQVTM and CDR2 ANQGSEA. The CDR3 length is 15 residues. CDR3 sequence: CSAVPGRGLQETQYF. In DNA, the CDR3 is TGCAGCGCCGTCCCGGGGCGGGGACTCCAAGAGACCCAGTACTTC.

The chain employs TRBV7-9 and TRBJ1-4, with 7 bases lining up with TRBD1. The ends lost 2 bases at V and 5 bases at J; junction bases unmatched: 5. The CDR3 contains 15 residues. Germline values: CDR1 SEHNR, CDR2 FQNEAQ (reference sequence). The CDR3, as DNA: TGTGCCAGCAGCTTATTACAGGGGAGGAATGAAAAACTGTTTTTT. Protein: CASSLLQGRNEKLFF.

The chain recombines TRBV5-1 with TRBJ1-4, with 9 bases aligning to TRBD1. The CDR3 totals 15 residues. CDR1 is SGHRS and CDR2 is YFSETQ in the germline V gene. Losses at the gene ends were 4 bases for V and 7 bases for J; bases not matched to a gene: 8. The CDR3 bases are TGCGCCAGCAGCCCGGGGACAGGGCTGGCTGAAAAACTGTTTTTT. Protein product: CASSPGTGLAEKLFF.